The source of this T cell receptor (beta chain) is a study of T cells in localized non-small cell lung cancer. General study findings and limits: Uninvolved neighboring lung showed the greatest T cell clonality, exceeding tumor. Within adjacent lung there appeared a median 57 of the top 100 tumor clones. Heterogeneity within the tumor remains possible, as just one region underwent sequencing.

The CDR3 is 12 residues long. Germline V gene sequence: CDR1 SQVTM, CDR2 ANQGSEA. V was cut by 4 bases and J by 8 bases, with 11 bases left in between. About this clone: What it recognizes is unknown.

Libraries were prepared by immunoSEQ multiplex PCR; TCRdb keeps only in-frame clonotypes and omits some of them. This sample has 52,000 or so clones, with 75% to 90% found just once. The origin of this receptor is a male donor aged 60 or over with stage III squamous cell lung carcinoma. This chain links TRBV29-1 with TRBJ1-4; D may be TRBD1 (5 bases). Specimen: peripheral blood, collected before any cancer treatment. CDR3 in DNA: TGCAGCGTTGTCTTAAAGGGGGAAAAACTGTTTTTT. Its protein is CSVVLKGEKLFF. Looking up the rest from reference TRBV29-1 and TRBJ1-4 gives the full variable domain: SAVISQKPSRDICQRGTSLTIQCQVDSQVTMMFWYRQQPGQSLTLIATANQGSEATYESGFVIDKFPISRPNLTFSTLTVSNMSPEDSSIYLCSVVLKGEKLFFGSGTQLSVL.